The 21 T cell receptor beta chains below were found in one sample sequenced in a study of CD8+ T cells in alopecia areata (dated by TCRdb to 2017 to 2018). For about 5 biomarker-study patients, CD4+ cells were further sorted into CD25+CD127- cells. The receptor library was made with the immunoSEQ multiplex PCR assay. RNA was extracted from all samples and reverse transcribed into cDNA as template for TCR sequencing. In TCRdb, the immuneACCESS table is reduced to in-frame sequences with V and J assigned. These tables do not hold every clone; where another copy was compared, an unresolved V gene accounts for under half, and the others remain unexplained. This sample gives around 35,000 clones in total; nearly 55% of them show up just once. The top ten clones comprise around 1.8% of the sample. The sequenced sample consisted of CD4+ Tregs sorted from blood. The receptors derive from a human donor with alopecia areata.

The chain carries TRBV5-1 and TRBJ2-3; the D is unclear. Germline V gene sequence: CDR1 SGHRS, CDR2 YFSETQ. This CDR3 contains 14 residues. V was cut by 1 base and J by 4 bases, with 10 bases left in between. The CDR3 protein is CASSLTEWPDTQYF. The DNA of the CDR3 is TGCGCCAGCAGCTTGACGGAATGGCCAGATACGCAGTATTTT.

Within the sample, this clone is medium-sized. The rearrangement uses TRBV5-1 and TRBJ2-5; tentatively, D is TRBD1 or TRBD2 (5 bases each). This CDR3 has 15 residues. V shed 0 bases and J shed 2 bases, with 11 bases lying between them. The germline CDR1 and CDR2 sequences are SGHRS and YFSETQ. The CDR3 DNA sequence: TGCGCCAGCAGCTTGGCCGGGACGGGACAAGAGACCCAGTACTTC. This translates into CASSLAGTGQETQYF.

This clone has more than one count but fewer than ten. The chain employs TRBV6-6 and TRBJ2-7; a weak D match, TRBD1 (6 bases). Trimming stripped 0 bases from V and 6 bases from J, with 9 bases between. The CDR3 covers 13 residues. The germline V gene encodes CDR1 MNHNY and CDR2 SVGAGI (reference sequence). The CDR3 region has the DNA TGTGCCAGCAGTTACTCCGTGACAGGCGAGCAGTACTTC. It yields the protein CASSYSVTGEQYF.

This clone was seen more than once but under ten times. The V and J genes are TRBV13 and TRBJ2-7; D may be TRBD1 (6 bases). This CDR3 is 16 amino acids long. With 5 bases removed from V and 4 bases from J, the gap between germline ends came to 21 bases. Germline V gives CDR1 PRHDT, CDR2 FYEKMQ (reference sequence). CDR3 nucleotide sequence: TGTGCCAGCAGCATAAGTCGGTGGGGGCCTGGGTACGAGCAGTACTTC. Encoded protein: CASSISRWGPGYEQYF.

This clone showed up just a few times. The chain uses TRBV4-2 and TRBJ2-1; D is possibly TRBD2 (6 bases). The CDR3 totals 14 residues. V dropped 4 bases and J dropped 4 bases, with 11 bases sitting between them. CDR1 and CDR2 (germline): LGHNA, YNFKEQ. The CDR3 loop is CASSRTGTYNEQFF. For the CDR3, the DNA is TGTGCCAGCAGCCGAACCGGGACTTACAATGAGCAGTTCTTC.

This clone appeared a single time. The chain employs TRBV18 and TRBJ1-2; no clear D gene. CDR1 and CDR2 from the germline V gene are KGHSH and LQKENI. The CDR3 spans 13 residues. V was pared by 0 bases and J by 2 bases, with 4 bases between. CDR3 protein: CASSPPGNYGYTF. DNA for the CDR3: TGTGCCAGCTCACCACCGGGCAACTATGGCTACACCTTC.

The J gene is TRBJ2-1, the V gene TRBV7-2, with 12 bases lining up with TRBD2. CDR3 length: 16 residues. The V segment lost 4 bases and the J segment 9 bases; nucleotides outside the gene matches: 10. Per germline, CDR1 SGHTA and CDR2 FQGNSA. The CDR3 DNA sequence: TGTGCCAGCAGCTCGCCCGGTCTAGCGGGGGGGGGTGAGCAGTTCTTC. It codes for CASSSPGLAGGGEQFF.

The V gene is TRBV7-9, the J gene TRBJ2-5; 7 bases map to TRBD1. CDR3 length equals 15 residues. The V and J ends lost 3 bases and 0 bases, in that order; junction bases with no gene match: 4. Germline V gene data show CDR1 as SEHNR and CDR2 as FQNEAQ (reference sequence). In DNA form, the CDR3 reads TGTGCCAGCAGCTTCGGGGACAGAAACCAAGAGACCCAGTACTTC. Protein: CASSFGDRNQETQYF.

This clone was seen more than once but under ten times. The chain carries TRBV7-9 and TRBJ2-3; 9 bases are a match to TRBD2. The CDR3 runs 19 residues. Germline V CDR1 and CDR2: SEHNR, FQNEAQ (reference sequence). V gave up 0 bases and J gave up 4 bases; unmatched junction bases: 14. The CDR3 is CASSLARALGASGADTQYF. As DNA, the CDR3 is TGTGCCAGCAGCTTAGCGCGGGCCCTCGGGGCTAGCGGGGCAGATACGCAGTATTTT.

This clone qualifies as medium-sized. The rearrangement links TRBV28 to TRBJ2-1; D is uncertain. CDR1 and CDR2 from the germline V gene are MDHEN and SYDVKM. Trimming left V 5 bases short and J 3 bases short, with 5 bases between. The length of the CDR3 is 12 residues. CDR3 in DNA: TGTGCCAGCAGTCCATTCTACAATGAGCAGTTCTTC. It translates to CASSPFYNEQFF.

V usage is TRBV7-9 and J usage is TRBJ2-7; 9 bases are a match to TRBD1. V lost 5 bases and J lost 7; bases outside the gene matches: 9. In germline, CDR1 is SEHNR, CDR2 FQNEAQ (reference sequence). CDR3 length: 14 amino acids. CDR3 coding DNA: TGTGCCAGCAGCCGAGGACAGGGGCGGTGGGAGCAGTACTTC. Translated, it gives CASSRGQGRWEQYF.

The rearrangement joins TRBV7-3 to TRBJ1-3; tentatively, D is TRBD1 (5 bases). The CDR3 contains 17 residues. In germline, CDR1 is SGHTA, CDR2 FQGTGA. The V end was cut by 4 bases, the J end by 0 bases, with 16 bases between. In DNA, the CDR3 is TGTGCCAGCAGCTCACAGACACAGGAACCCTCTGGAAACACCATATATTTT. This codes for CASSSQTQEPSGNTIYF.

This clone showed up just once. The rearrangement uses TRBV5-1 and TRBJ2-6; D may be TRBD1 (5 bases). V shed 3 bases and J shed 0 bases, with 7 bases lying between them. Germline-derived CDR1 and CDR2 are SGHRS and YFSETQ. The CDR3 length is 15 residues. CDR3 nucleotide sequence: TGCGCCAGCAGCTCGACAGTCTCTGGGGCCAACGTCCTGACTTTC. Its protein is CASSSTVSGANVLTF.

The chain uses TRBV6-5 and TRBJ2-2, with D possibly being TRBD2 (6 bases). Between the trimmed V and J ends, which lost 7 bases and 5 bases, there was a span of 11 bases. Germline V gives CDR1 MNHEY, CDR2 SVGAGI. The CDR3 covers 13 residues. CDR3 in DNA: TGTGCCAGCACGGGGGTCGGGACCGGGGAGCTGTTTTTT. Its protein is CASTGVGTGELFF.

This clone was counted a single time. This chain joins TRBV6-1 and TRBJ2-7; D gene ambiguous. Germline V gives CDR1 MNHNS, CDR2 SASEGT. The ends were cut back, 3 bases at V and 3 bases at J, with 6 bases in the middle. This CDR3 has 12 amino acids. The CDR3, as DNA: TGTGCCAGCAGTGAGGTCTTCTACGAGCAGTACTTC. It translates to CASSEVFYEQYF.

The chain combines TRBV7-2 with TRBJ2-5; D uncertain. Germline V gives CDR1 SGHTA, CDR2 FQGNSA. This CDR3 comprises 13 residues. Trimming stripped 2 bases from V and 9 bases from J, with 13 bases between. This CDR3 is CASSLSGLGPQYF. The DNA for the CDR3 is TGTGCCAGCAGCTTATCCGGTCTTGGGCCCCAGTACTTC.

The chain has TRBV7-9 and TRBJ1-1; D possibly corresponds to TRBD1 (5 bases). Germline V gives CDR1 SEHNR, CDR2 FQNEAQ (reference sequence). The CDR3 consists of 13 residues. V gave up 3 bases and J gave up 3 bases, with 8 bases separating them. CDR3 in DNA: TGTGCCAGCAGCTTGGGACCTTACACTGAAGCTTTCTTT. Its protein is CASSLGPYTEAFF. Based on the CDR3 plus reference TRBV7-9 and TRBJ1-1, the full variable domain is DTGVSQNPRHKITKRGQNVTFRCDPISEHNRLYWYRQTLGQGPEFLTYFQNEAQLEKSRLLSDRFSAERPKGSFSTLEIQRTEQGDSAMYLCASSLGPYTEAFFGQGTRLTVV.

The chain employs TRBV7-9 and TRBJ1-1; D not resolved. Germline-derived CDR1 and CDR2 are SEHNR and FQNEAQ (reference sequence). The length of the CDR3 is 15 residues. V lost 3 bases to trimming and J lost 0 bases, with 11 bases between them. The CDR3 region is CASSFLTNLNTEAFF. The CDR3 coding sequence is TGTGCCAGCAGCTTCCTCACGAACCTGAACACTGAAGCTTTCTTT.

A few counts support this clone. The chain employs TRBV5-1 and TRBJ2-1; D remains ambiguous. The CDR3 spans 11 residues. Deletions cut 1 base from V and 15 bases from J, with 11 bases between. Germline CDR1 SGHRS, CDR2 YFSETQ. The CDR3: CASSLMTYRFF. CDR3 nucleotide sequence: TGCGCCAGCAGCTTGATGACCTACCGGTTCTTC.

This chain links TRBV7-2 with TRBJ2-2; D might be TRBD1 or TRBD2, each matching 5 bases. Per germline, CDR1 SGHTA and CDR2 FQGNSA. CDR3 size: 15 residues. V shed 5 bases and J shed 0 bases, with 10 bases lying between them. CDR3 in amino acids: CASSQGPSNTGELFF. CDR3 in DNA: TGTGCCAGCAGCCAGGGACCGTCGAACACCGGGGAGCTGTTTTTT.

Points on this clone: The junction shows a germline mismatch at one end, possibly a read error. The chain carries TRBV5-1 and TRBJ2-2, with TRBD1 identical over 10 bases. The CDR3 covers 15 residues. The germline V gene encodes CDR1 SGHRS and CDR2 YFSETQ. The CDR3 nucleotides read TGCGCCAGCGGCTTACGGACAGGGGGTACCGGGGAGCTGTTTTTT. Protein sequence: CASGLRTGGTGELFF.